The clone carrying this TCR beta chain was picked up one time. The CDR3 consists of 17 residues. J was trimmed by 1 base and V by 3 bases; bases with no gene match: 10. Germline assignment: CDR1 LNHDA and CDR2 SQIVND (reference sequence). This record belongs to a study of blood T cell repertoires in COVID-19. Authors' analysis steps: Estimates of nucleated cell counts were drawn from the amplification of reference gene primers. Sequenced by immunoSEQ multiplex PCR; TCRdb stores in-frame clones only, minus some. V and J calls and clone size are copied from that table; D and trimming were computed from the DNA. The sample records about 290,000 clones, around 81% being singletons.

The chain combines TRBV19 with TRBJ1-1; TRBD1 matches 8 bases. This TCR derives from a woman aged 45 to 65 with active or convalescent COVID-19. Source material: peripheral blood. DNA for the CDR3: TGTGCCAGTAGTATCCGGACAGGGAGAGTTGAGAACACTGAAGCTTTCTTT. Protein product: CASSIRTGRVENTEAFF.